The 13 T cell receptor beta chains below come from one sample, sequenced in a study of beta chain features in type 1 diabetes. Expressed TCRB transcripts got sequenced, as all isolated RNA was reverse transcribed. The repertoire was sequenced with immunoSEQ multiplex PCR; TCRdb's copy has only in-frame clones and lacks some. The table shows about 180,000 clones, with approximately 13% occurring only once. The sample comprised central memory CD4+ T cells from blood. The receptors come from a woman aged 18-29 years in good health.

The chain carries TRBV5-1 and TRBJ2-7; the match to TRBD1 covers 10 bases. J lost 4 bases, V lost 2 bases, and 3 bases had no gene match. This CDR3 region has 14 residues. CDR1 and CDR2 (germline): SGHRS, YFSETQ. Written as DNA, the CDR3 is TGCGCCAGCAGCTTAGGGACAGGGGTGTACGAGCAGTACTTC. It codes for CASSLGTGVYEQYF.

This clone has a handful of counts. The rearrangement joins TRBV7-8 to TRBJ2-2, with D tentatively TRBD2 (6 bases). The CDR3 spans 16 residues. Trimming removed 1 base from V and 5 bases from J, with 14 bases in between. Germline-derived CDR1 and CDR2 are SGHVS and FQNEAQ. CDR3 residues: CASSLGRWGGTGELFF. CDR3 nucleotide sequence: TGTGCCAGCAGCTTAGGGAGGTGGGGAGGTACCGGGGAGCTGTTTTTT.

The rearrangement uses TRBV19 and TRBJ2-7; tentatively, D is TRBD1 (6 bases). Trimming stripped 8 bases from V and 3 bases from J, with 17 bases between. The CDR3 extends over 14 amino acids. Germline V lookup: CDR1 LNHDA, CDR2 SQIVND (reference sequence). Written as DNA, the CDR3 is TGTGCCAGTGCCTTAACACGGGACAACTACGAGCAGTACTTC. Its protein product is CASALTRDNYEQYF.

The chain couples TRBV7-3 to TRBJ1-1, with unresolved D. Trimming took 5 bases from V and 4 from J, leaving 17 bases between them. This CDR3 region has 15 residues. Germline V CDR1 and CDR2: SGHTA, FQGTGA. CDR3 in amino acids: CASSRDPGRGTEAFF. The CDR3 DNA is TGTGCCAGCAGCCGGGATCCGGGGAGAGGCACTGAAGCTTTCTTT.

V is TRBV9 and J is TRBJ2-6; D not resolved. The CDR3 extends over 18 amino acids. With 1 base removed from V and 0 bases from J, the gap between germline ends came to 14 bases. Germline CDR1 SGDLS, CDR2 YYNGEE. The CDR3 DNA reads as TGTGCCAGCAGCGTATGGAGCAGTACCAACTCTGGGGCCAACGTCCTGACTTTC. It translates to CASSVWSSTNSGANVLTF. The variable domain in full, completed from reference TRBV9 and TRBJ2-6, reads DSGVTQTPKHLITATGQRVTLRCSPRSGDLSVYWYQQSLDQGLQFLIQYYNGEERAKGNILERFSAQQFPDLHSELNLSSLELGDSALYFCASSVWSSTNSGANVLTFGAGSRLTVL.

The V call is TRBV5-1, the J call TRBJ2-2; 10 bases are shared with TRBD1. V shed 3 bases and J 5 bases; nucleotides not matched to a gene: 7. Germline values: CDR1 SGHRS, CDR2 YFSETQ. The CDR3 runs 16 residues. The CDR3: CASSYRQGAQTGELFF. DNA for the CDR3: TGCGCCAGCAGCTACCGACAGGGGGCGCAAACCGGGGAGCTGTTTTTT.

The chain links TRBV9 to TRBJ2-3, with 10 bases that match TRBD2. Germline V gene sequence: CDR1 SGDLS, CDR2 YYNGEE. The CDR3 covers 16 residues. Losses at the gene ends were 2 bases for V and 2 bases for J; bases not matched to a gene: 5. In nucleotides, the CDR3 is TGTGCCAGCAGCGTCGGACTAGCGGCCTACACAGATACGCAGTATTTT. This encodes CASSVGLAAYTDTQYF.

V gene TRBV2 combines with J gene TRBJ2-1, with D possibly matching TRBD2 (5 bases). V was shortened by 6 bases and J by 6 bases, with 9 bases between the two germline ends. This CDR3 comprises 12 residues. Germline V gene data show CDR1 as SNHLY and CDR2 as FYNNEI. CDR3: CASRDFPNEQFF. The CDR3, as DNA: TGTGCCAGCAGGGACTTCCCCAATGAGCAGTTCTTC.

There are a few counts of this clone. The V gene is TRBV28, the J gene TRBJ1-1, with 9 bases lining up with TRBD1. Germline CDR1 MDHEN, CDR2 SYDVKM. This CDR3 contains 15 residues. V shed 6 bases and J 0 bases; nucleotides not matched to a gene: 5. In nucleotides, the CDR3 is TGTGCCAGCAGCCCCAGGACAGGGGTGAACACTGAAGCTTTCTTT. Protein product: CASSPRTGVNTEAFF.

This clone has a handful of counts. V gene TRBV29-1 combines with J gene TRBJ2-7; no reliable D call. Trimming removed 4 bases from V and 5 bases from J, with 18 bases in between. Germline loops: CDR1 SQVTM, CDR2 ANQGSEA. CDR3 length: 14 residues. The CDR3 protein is CSVALSGFSHEQYF. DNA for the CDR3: TGCAGCGTTGCCTTATCGGGTTTTTCCCACGAGCAGTACTTC.

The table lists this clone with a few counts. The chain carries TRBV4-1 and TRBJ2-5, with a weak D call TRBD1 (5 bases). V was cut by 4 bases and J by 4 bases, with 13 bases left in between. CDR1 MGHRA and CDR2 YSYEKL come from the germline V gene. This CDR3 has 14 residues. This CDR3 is CASSLAGFGETQYF. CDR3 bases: TGCGCCAGCAGCCTAGCAGGGTTTGGAGAGACCCAGTACTTC.

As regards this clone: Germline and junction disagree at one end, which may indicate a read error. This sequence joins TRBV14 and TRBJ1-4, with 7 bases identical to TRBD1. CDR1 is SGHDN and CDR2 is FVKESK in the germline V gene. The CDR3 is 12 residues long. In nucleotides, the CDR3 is TGTGCCAGCAGCCTTCAGGGGGTTGACATGATTTTT. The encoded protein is CASSLQGVDMIF.

The CDR3, as DNA: TGTGCCTGGAGTGACAGCCGCAAAAACATTCAGTACTTC. Translation: CAWSDSRKNIQYF. The chain has TRBV30 and TRBJ2-4; D gene uncertain. The CDR3 covers 13 residues. V lost 1 base and J lost 3, with 7 bases in between. Germline loops: CDR1 GTSNPN, CDR2 SVGIG (reference sequence). Full variable domain (outside the CDR3, taken from reference TRBV30 and TRBJ2-4): SQTIHQWPATLVQPVGSPLSLECTVEGTSNPNLYWYRQAAGRGLQLLFYSVGIGQISSEVPQNLSASRPQDRQFILSSKKLLLSDSGFYLCAWSDSRKNIQYFGAGTRLSVL.